This TCR beta chain was documented in a study of persistence of HIV-infected CD4 T cells. This was the immunoSEQ version 4 assay in survey mode. Assay used: immunoSEQ multiplex PCR; TCRdb lists only in-frame clones, some missing. This table holds 30,000 to 45,000 clones, approximately 85% found once. Germline values: CDR1 SGHRS, CDR2 YFSETQ. V lost 4 bases and J 4 bases, leaving 12 bases between the germline ends. This CDR3 region has 14 residues. Cells were stimulated with overlapping HIV-1 Gag 15-mer peptides. Sorted nonresponding memory CD4+ T cells were CD40L-negative, CD69-negative, CD45RO-high. About this clone: No antigen is known for it.

J is TRBJ1-3 and V is TRBV5-1; TRBD1 is a possible D gene (6 bases). Material: cultured CD4+ T cells from PBMCs, obtained from a patient who received antiretroviral therapy. This clonotype originated in an adult with HIV. The donor label of this sample is uncertain. The CDR3, as DNA: TGCGCCAGCAGCCTGGGGACACCCGGAAACACCATATATTTT. It encodes CASSLGTPGNTIYF. Together with reference TRBV5-1 and TRBJ1-3, the CDR3 gives the full variable domain: KAGVTQTPRYLIKTRGQQVTLSCSPISGHRSVSWYQQTPGQGLQFLFEYFSETQRNKGNFPGRFSGRQFSNSRSEMNVSTLELGDSALYLCASSLGTPGNTIYFGEGSWLTVV.